The 30 T cell receptor beta chains presented below share a single source sample, sequenced in a study of T cell changes during pregnancy in multiple sclerosis. Only in-frame clones appear in the TCRdb table, and some are missing; sequencing was by immunoSEQ multiplex PCR. The sample has fewer than 45,000 clones, roughly 90% seen once; the top ten hold 0.65% to 0.95%. The material sequenced was CD4+ T cells from peripheral blood mononuclear cells, taken after pregnancy. These receptors came from a female donor in good health, enrolled as a control in a pregnancy study.

CDR3 protein: CAISAGSYEQYF. CDR3 bases: TGTGCCATCTCGGCGGGCTCCTACGAGCAGTACTTC. This sequence joins TRBV10-3 and TRBJ2-7; the D gene is possibly TRBD2 (5 bases). The germline gives CDR1 ENHRY, CDR2 SYGVKD. The CDR3 sequence is 12 residues long. The ends were cut back, 8 bases at V and 0 bases at J, with 8 bases in the middle.

The gene calls are TRBV5-1 and TRBJ2-1; 7 nucleotides line up with TRBD1. V lost 4 bases, J lost 3 bases, and 10 bases stayed unmatched. CDR1 SGHRS and CDR2 YFSETQ come from the germline V gene. The CDR3 sequence is 16 residues long. CDR3 loop: CASSLETGPVYNEQFF. CDR3 nucleotides: TGCGCCAGCAGCCTGGAGACAGGGCCGGTCTACAATGAGCAGTTCTTC.

This rearrangement joins TRBV6-5 to TRBJ2-7, with 8 bases fitting TRBD1. The CDR3 loop spans 13 amino acids. V lost 6 bases and J lost 3; bases outside the gene matches: 4. Germline-derived CDR1 and CDR2 are MNHEY and SVGAGI. The CDR3 sequence is CASSRGQGYEQYF. The CDR3 bases are TGTGCCAGCAGCCGAGGACAGGGCTACGAGCAGTACTTC.

This clone appeared a few times. The rearrangement joins TRBV6-1 to TRBJ1-3, with D hard to call. Trimming took 6 bases from V and 0 from J, leaving 6 bases between them. Germline V gene sequence: CDR1 MNHNS, CDR2 SASEGT. The CDR3 is 13 amino acids. CDR3 region: CASSGVSGNTIYF. CDR3 coding DNA: TGTGCCAGCAGCGGGGTCTCTGGAAACACCATATATTTT.

The chain combines TRBV27 with TRBJ2-3; 10 bases fit TRBD2. CDR1 and CDR2 (germline): MNHEY, SMNVEV (reference sequence). V gave up 8 bases and J gave up 4 bases; unmatched junction bases: 6. CDR3 length equals 14 residues. CDR3 sequence (DNA): TGTGCCAGCTACGAAGCGGGAGGGGCAGATACGCAGTATTTT. It codes for CASYEAGGADTQYF.

The J gene is TRBJ1-1, the V gene TRBV9, with D unclear. The CDR3 has 14 residues. Trimming removed 0 bases from V and 0 bases from J, with 6 bases in between. Germline-derived CDR1 and CDR2 are SGDLS and YYNGEE. The CDR3 nucleotides read TGTGCCAGCAGCGTAGCAGGCTTGAACACTGAAGCTTTCTTT. Its protein product is CASSVAGLNTEAFF.

The chain carries TRBV5-1 and TRBJ1-1, with D uncertain. V was trimmed by 1 base and J by 1 base, leaving 5 bases between them. The CDR3 loop spans 13 amino acids. The V gene's germline CDR1 is SGHRS and CDR2 YFSETQ. The CDR3 DNA follows: TGCGCCAGCAGCTTGTGGCCGAACACTGAAGCTTTCTTT. It yields the protein CASSLWPNTEAFF.

The rearrangement joins TRBV28 to TRBJ2-7; 7 positions match TRBD2. CDR1 and CDR2 from the germline V gene are MDHEN and SYDVKM. Trimming removed 7 bases from V and 2 bases from J; junction bases left unmatched: 5. This CDR3 comprises 13 residues. CDR3 nucleotides: TGTGCCAGCATAGGGCTAGCGGCCTACGAGCAGTACTTC. This gives the protein CASIGLAAYEQYF. Complete variable domain (other parts from reference TRBV28 and TRBJ2-7): DVKVTQSSRYLVKRTGEKVFLECVQDMDHENMFWYRQDPGLGLRLIYFSYDVKMKEKGDIPEGYSVSREKKERFSLILESASTNQTSMYLCASIGLAAYEQYFGPGTRLTVT.

The chain recombines TRBV30 with TRBJ1-5, with TRBD1 matching 7 bases. This CDR3 has 14 amino acids. Germline values: CDR1 GTSNPN, CDR2 SVGIG (reference sequence). V lost 2 bases and J lost 10; bases outside the gene matches: 11. The CDR3 nucleotides read TGTGCCTGGAGTACGGGACAGTTTGTTCAACCCCAGCATTTT. It yields the protein CAWSTGQFVQPQHF.

The chain carries TRBV19 and TRBJ2-7, with 9 bases lining up with TRBD1. Germline CDR1 LNHDA, CDR2 SQIVND (reference sequence). CDR3 length: 15 residues. Trimming at V came to 4 bases and at J to 2 bases, leaving 6 bases not matched to a gene. This CDR3 reads CASSTRTGATYEQYF. CDR3 DNA sequence: TGTGCCAGTAGTACCCGGACAGGGGCAACCTACGAGCAGTACTTC.

This chain links TRBV4-1 with TRBJ1-1; 7 positions agree with TRBD1. V trimming: 2 bases; J trimming: 1 base; junction bases outside the gene matches: 1. The CDR3 is 14 residues long. The germline V gene has CDR1 MGHRA and CDR2 YSYEKL. The CDR3 DNA reads as TGCGCCAGCAGCCAAAGGACAGGGAACACTGAAGCTTTCTTT. Amino acids: CASSQRTGNTEAFF.

The V and J genes are TRBV19 and TRBJ2-3, with a weak D call TRBD2 (5 bases). Trimming left V 5 bases short and J 4 bases short, with 13 bases between. The CDR3 spans 14 residues. Germline V gene data show CDR1 as LNHDA and CDR2 as SQIVND (reference sequence). The CDR3 reads CASSSSYPADTQYF. The CDR3 region has the DNA TGTGCCAGTAGTTCTAGCTATCCCGCAGATACGCAGTATTTT.

The chain couples TRBV6-5 to TRBJ2-2, with D perhaps matching TRBD2 (5 bases). Germline V gene sequence: CDR1 MNHEY, CDR2 SVGAGI. V dropped 6 bases and J dropped 1 base, with 9 bases sitting between them. The CDR3 is 14 residues long. The CDR3 nucleotides are TGTGCCAGCAGAAGAGGACTGAACACCGGGGAGCTGTTTTTT. This codes for CASRRGLNTGELFF.

The chain is built from TRBV6-5 and TRBJ2-1; 10 bases agree with TRBD2. The CDR3 is made up of 13 amino acids. The germline gives CDR1 MNHEY, CDR2 SVGAGI. J was trimmed by 9 bases and V by 7 bases; bases with no gene match: 6. This CDR3 reads CASKRGGYGEQFF. The CDR3 nucleotides read TGTGCCAGCAAGCGGGGGGGTTACGGTGAGCAGTTCTTC.

This chain uses TRBV2 with TRBJ1-2; tentatively, D is TRBD1 (5 bases). V was cut by 6 bases and J by 5 bases, with 13 bases left in between. CDR3 length: 13 residues. Germline lookup yields CDR1 SNHLY and CDR2 FYNNEI. In nucleotides, the CDR3 is TGTGCCAGCAGCCGACTCCAGGGATATGGCTACACCTTC. It codes for CASSRLQGYGYTF.

A single count supports this clone. The chain uses TRBV27 and TRBJ1-5; D not resolved. With 2 bases removed from V and 2 bases from J, the gap between germline ends came to 7 bases. Germline CDR1 reads MNHEY; CDR2 reads SMNVEV (reference sequence). This CDR3 spans 14 amino acids. CDR3 DNA: TGTGCCAGCAGTTTAGCGGCAGGCAATCAGCCCCAGCATTTT. It specifies CASSLAAGNQPQHF.

This clone was seen just once. The chain has TRBV2 and TRBJ2-1; 7 bases match TRBD1. The germline gives CDR1 SNHLY, CDR2 FYNNEI. The CDR3 runs to 13 residues. Trimming removed 7 bases from V and 6 bases from J; junction bases left unmatched: 6. The CDR3 bases are TGTGCCAGCACCATGGACAGGATCAATGAGCAGTTCTTC. Its protein product is CASTMDRINEQFF.

The chain couples TRBV12-5 to TRBJ2-1, with D tentatively TRBD1 (6 bases). V was cut by 0 bases and J by 10 bases, with 22 bases left in between. This CDR3 spans 17 amino acids. Germline V gene sequence: CDR1 LGHNT, CDR2 FRNRAP. The CDR3 reads CASGLVRGGPSAEEQFF. The CDR3 nucleotides are TGTGCTAGTGGTTTGGTACGAGGGGGACCATCCGCTGAGGAGCAGTTCTTC. Full variable domain (remainder filled in from reference TRBV12-5 and TRBJ2-1): DARVTQTPRHKVTEMGQEVTMRCQPILGHNTVFWYRQTMMQGLELLAYFRNRAPLDDSGMPKDRFSAEMPDATLATLKIQPSEPRDSAVYFCASGLVRGGPSAEEQFFGPGTRLTVL.

V gene TRBV7-2 combines with J gene TRBJ2-3; TRBD1 is a possible D gene (6 bases). The CDR3 extends over 16 amino acids. CDR1 and CDR2 from the germline V gene are SGHTA and FQGNSA. V was trimmed by 7 bases and J by 0 bases, leaving 17 bases between them. CDR3 region: CASTNQGLASTDTQYF. The DNA of the CDR3 is TGTGCCAGCACCAATCAGGGGCTAGCCAGCACAGATACGCAGTATTTT.

This clone has only one observation. The chain uses TRBV5-1 and TRBJ2-1; 10 bases align to TRBD2. The V gene end was trimmed by 4 bases and the J gene end by 7 bases; junction bases not matched to a gene: 5. This CDR3 comprises 14 residues. The germline CDR1 and CDR2 sequences are SGHRS and YFSETQ. CDR3 amino acids: CASSLTSGSNEQFF. In DNA form, the CDR3 reads TGCGCCAGCAGCCTGACTAGCGGGTCAAATGAGCAGTTCTTC.

V gene TRBV7-2 combines with J gene TRBJ2-7; D unresolved. Germline assignment: CDR1 SGHTA and CDR2 FQGNSA. Trimming took 4 bases from V and 2 from J, leaving 9 bases between them. The CDR3 extends over 13 amino acids. The chain's CDR3 is CASSSQPTYEQYF. CDR3 nucleotide sequence: TGTGCCAGCAGCTCACAACCAACCTACGAGCAGTACTTC.

The CDR3 nucleotides read TGTGCCAGCAGTGAAACCGCTATTATCGGCAGGGGTAATGAGCAGTTCTTC. Translating gives CASSETAIIGRGNEQFF. The chain has TRBV25-1 and TRBJ2-1; TRBD1 might be the D (6 bases). This CDR3 is built from 17 residues. From germline, CDR1 is MGHDK and CDR2 SYGVNS. V was trimmed by 2 bases and J by 7 bases, leaving 21 bases between them.

In its sample, this clone was seen a few times. The chain joins TRBV6-4 to TRBJ2-3, with 9 positions matching TRBD2. This CDR3 contains 14 residues. CDR1 is MRHNA, CDR2 SNTAGT, per germline. Trimming removed 6 bases from V and 3 bases from J; junction bases left unmatched: 4. The CDR3 region has the DNA TGTGCCAGCAGCCCCGGACTAGCGACAGATACGCAGTATTTT. Protein: CASSPGLATDTQYF.

The chain is built from TRBV19 and TRBJ1-1; 9 nucleotides align to TRBD1. Germline V gene data show CDR1 as LNHDA and CDR2 as SQIVND (reference sequence). Germline trimming cut 5 bases from V and 3 bases from J; bases unmatched to any gene: 4. The CDR3 has 14 residues. The CDR3 region is CASSGDRDYTEAFF. The CDR3, as DNA: TGTGCCAGTAGTGGGGACAGGGACTACACTGAAGCTTTCTTT.

This chain links TRBV5-1 with TRBJ1-1; TRBD1 might be the D (5 bases). The V end was cut by 6 bases, the J end by 1 base, with 13 bases between. Germline V lookup: CDR1 SGHRS, CDR2 YFSETQ. The CDR3 consists of 14 residues. The CDR3 loop is CASTTYGQNTEAFF. The CDR3 bases are TGCGCCAGCACAACCTACGGACAGAACACTGAAGCTTTCTTT.

The chain has TRBV25-1 and TRBJ1-4; 7 nucleotides line up with TRBD1. V was pared by 2 bases and J by 8 bases, with 5 bases of the junction left unmatched. This CDR3 region has 14 residues. The V gene's germline CDR1 is MGHDK and CDR2 SYGVNS. DNA for the CDR3: TGTGCCAGCAGTGAACGGACAGGCCGGGAAAAACTGTTTTTT. The encoded protein is CASSERTGREKLFF.

The chain links TRBV9 to TRBJ2-1, with 13 nucleotides matching TRBD2. The CDR3 covers 16 residues. Germline CDR1 is SGDLS and CDR2 is YYNGEE. J lost 7 bases, V lost 3 bases, and 7 bases had no gene match. This chain's CDR3 is CASSDRTSGRGNEQFF. The CDR3 nucleotides read TGTGCCAGCAGCGACCGAACTAGCGGGAGGGGGAATGAGCAGTTCTTC. Full variable domain (missing parts from reference TRBV9 and TRBJ2-1): DSGVTQTPKHLITATGQRVTLRCSPRSGDLSVYWYQQSLDQGLQFLIQYYNGEERAKGNILERFSAQQFPDLHSELNLSSLELGDSALYFCASSDRTSGRGNEQFFGPGTRLTVL.

The genes are TRBV18 and TRBJ2-5; 9 nucleotides align to TRBD2. J lost 1 base, V lost 3 bases, and 15 bases had no gene match. The CDR3 has 19 residues. Germline values: CDR1 KGHSH, CDR2 LQKENI. CDR3 in DNA: TGTGCCAGCTCACCGCGGCTAGCGGGGCCCGGGGGGCTCCAAGAGACCCAGTACTTC. It yields the protein CASSPRLAGPGGLQETQYF.

Points on this clone: The sample holds other DNA sequences that translate to the same CDR3. This chain connects TRBV20-1 to TRBJ2-3; possibly TRBD2 for D (5 bases). There are 11 residues in the CDR3. Germline V gene data show CDR1 as DFQATT and CDR2 as SNEGSKA (reference sequence). Trimming took off 6 bases at V and 6 bases at J, with 10 bases between the two ends. The CDR3 sequence is CSAGRTDTQYF. For the CDR3, the DNA is TGCAGTGCAGGACGGACTGATACGCAGTATTTT.

In its sample, this clone was seen once. This chain joins TRBV28 and TRBJ1-2; the D is unclear. V lost 6 bases, J lost 5 bases, and 10 bases lay in between. The CDR3 consists of 12 residues. Per germline, CDR1 MDHEN and CDR2 SYDVKM. The CDR3 nucleotides read TGTGCCAGCAGCATCCCCAGTTATGGCTACACCTTC. Translation: CASSIPSYGYTF.